Listed here is a single T cell receptor (beta chain). This entry comes from a study of blood T cell repertoires in COVID-19. In the study overall: T cells, B-cell-depleted T cells, or PBMCs supplied cDNA or gDNA.

Repertoires were generated with immunoSEQ multiplex PCR, while TCRdb's copy carries only in-frame clones and drops some. The data show about 60,000 clones, with just under 80% seen just once and over 25% held by the top ten. This CDR3 contains 14 residues. Germline CDR1 SGDLS, CDR2 YYNGEE. V was cut by 3 bases and J by 7 bases, with 13 bases left in between. The chain is built from TRBV9 and TRBJ1-4; D unresolved. This clonotype was obtained from a human donor in a cohort sampled during active COVID-19. The sample comprised peripheral blood. The DNA for the CDR3 is TGTGCCAGCAGCGGGGTGGCCGGAGGTGAAAAACTGTTTTTT. Translated, it gives CASSGVAGGEKLFF.